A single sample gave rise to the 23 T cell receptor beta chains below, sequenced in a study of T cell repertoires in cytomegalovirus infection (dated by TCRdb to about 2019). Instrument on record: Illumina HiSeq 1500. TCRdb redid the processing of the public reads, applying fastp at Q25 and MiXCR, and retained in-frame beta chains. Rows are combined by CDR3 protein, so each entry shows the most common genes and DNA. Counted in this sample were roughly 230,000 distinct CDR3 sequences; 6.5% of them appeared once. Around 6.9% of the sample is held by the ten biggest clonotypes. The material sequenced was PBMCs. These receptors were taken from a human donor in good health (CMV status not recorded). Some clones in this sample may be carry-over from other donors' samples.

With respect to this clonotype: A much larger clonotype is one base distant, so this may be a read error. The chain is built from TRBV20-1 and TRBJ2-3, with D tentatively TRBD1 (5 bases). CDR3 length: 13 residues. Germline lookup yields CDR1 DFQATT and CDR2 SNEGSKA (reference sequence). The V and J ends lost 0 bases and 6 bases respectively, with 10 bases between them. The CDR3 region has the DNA TGCAGTGCTAGAGATCTGGGGCCCGATACGCAGTATTTT. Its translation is CSARDLGPDTQYF.

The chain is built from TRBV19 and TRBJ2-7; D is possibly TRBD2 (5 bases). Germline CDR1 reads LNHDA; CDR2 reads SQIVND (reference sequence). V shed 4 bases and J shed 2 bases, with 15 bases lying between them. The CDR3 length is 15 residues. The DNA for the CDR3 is TGTGCCAGTAGTACGAGGACGGAGGTACCCTACGAGCAGTACTTC. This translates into CASSTRTEVPYEQYF.

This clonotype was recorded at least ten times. The chain's CDR3 is CASNNGDRVYEQYF. The CDR3 coding sequence is TGTGCCAGCAACAATGGGGACAGGGTATACGAGCAGTACTTC. V is TRBV28 and J is TRBJ2-7; the match to TRBD1 covers 9 bases. The CDR3 length is 14 residues. With 7 bases clipped from V and 4 bases from J, the junction kept 8 bases outside the gene matches. The germline V gene encodes CDR1 MDHEN and CDR2 SYDVKM.

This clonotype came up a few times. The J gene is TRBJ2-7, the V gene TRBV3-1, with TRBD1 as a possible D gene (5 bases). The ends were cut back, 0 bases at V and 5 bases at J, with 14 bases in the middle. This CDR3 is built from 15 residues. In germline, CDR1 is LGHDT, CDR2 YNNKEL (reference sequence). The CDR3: CASSQEGLPRHEQYF. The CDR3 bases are TGTGCCAGCAGCCAAGAGGGGCTACCCAGGCACGAGCAGTACTTC.

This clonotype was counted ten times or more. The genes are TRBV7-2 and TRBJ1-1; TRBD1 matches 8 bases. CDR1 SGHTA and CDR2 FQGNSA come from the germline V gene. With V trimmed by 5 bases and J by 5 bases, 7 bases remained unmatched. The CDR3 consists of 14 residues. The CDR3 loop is CASSRDRGITEAFF. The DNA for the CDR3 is TGTGCCAGCAGCCGCGACAGGGGAATTACTGAAGCTTTCTTT.

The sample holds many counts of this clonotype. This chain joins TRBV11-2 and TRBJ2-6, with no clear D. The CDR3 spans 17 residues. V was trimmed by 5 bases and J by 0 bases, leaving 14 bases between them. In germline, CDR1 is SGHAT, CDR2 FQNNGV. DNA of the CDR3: TGTGCCAGCAGCCGTCAGCTTTCTAGCTCTGGGGCCAACGTCCTGACTTTC. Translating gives CASSRQLSSSGANVLTF.

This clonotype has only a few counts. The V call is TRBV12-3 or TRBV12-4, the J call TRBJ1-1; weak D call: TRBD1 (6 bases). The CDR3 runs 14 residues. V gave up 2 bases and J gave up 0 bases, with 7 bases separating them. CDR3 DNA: TGTGCCAGCAGTTTAAGACAGGTGAACACTGAAGCTTTCTTT. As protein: CASSLRQVNTEAFF.

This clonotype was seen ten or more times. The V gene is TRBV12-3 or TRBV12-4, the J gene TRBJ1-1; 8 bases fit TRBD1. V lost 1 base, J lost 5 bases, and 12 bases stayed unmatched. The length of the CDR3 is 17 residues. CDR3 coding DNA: TGTGCCAGCAGTTTAGGGGGGACTGGACAGGGACGGACTGAAGCTTTCTTT. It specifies CASSLGGTGQGRTEAFF.

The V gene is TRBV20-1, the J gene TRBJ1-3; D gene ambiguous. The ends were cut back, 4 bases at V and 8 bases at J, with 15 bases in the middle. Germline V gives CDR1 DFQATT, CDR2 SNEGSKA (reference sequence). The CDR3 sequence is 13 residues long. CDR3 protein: CSATFLVRDTIYF. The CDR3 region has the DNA TGCAGTGCTACTTTTCTAGTAAGGGACACCATATATTTT.

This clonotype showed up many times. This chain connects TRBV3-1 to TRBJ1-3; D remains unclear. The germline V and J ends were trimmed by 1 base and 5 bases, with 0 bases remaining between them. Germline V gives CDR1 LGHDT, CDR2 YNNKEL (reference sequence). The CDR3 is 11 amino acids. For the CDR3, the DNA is TGTGCCAGCAGCCAAGGAAACACCATATATTTT. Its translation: CASSQGNTIYF.

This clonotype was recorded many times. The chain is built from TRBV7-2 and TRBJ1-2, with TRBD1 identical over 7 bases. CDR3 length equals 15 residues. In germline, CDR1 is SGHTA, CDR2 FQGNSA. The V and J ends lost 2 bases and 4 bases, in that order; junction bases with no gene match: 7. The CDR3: CASSLRHRGTYGYTF. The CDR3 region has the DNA TGTGCCAGCAGCTTAAGGCACAGGGGCACCTATGGCTACACCTTC.

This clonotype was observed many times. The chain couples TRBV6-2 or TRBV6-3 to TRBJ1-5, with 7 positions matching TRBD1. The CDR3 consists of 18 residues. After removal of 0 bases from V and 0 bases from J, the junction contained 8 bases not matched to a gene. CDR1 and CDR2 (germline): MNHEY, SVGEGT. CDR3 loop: CASSYSETGTYSNQPQHF. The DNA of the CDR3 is TGTGCCAGCAGTTACTCGGAGACAGGGACCTATAGCAATCAGCCCCAGCATTTT.

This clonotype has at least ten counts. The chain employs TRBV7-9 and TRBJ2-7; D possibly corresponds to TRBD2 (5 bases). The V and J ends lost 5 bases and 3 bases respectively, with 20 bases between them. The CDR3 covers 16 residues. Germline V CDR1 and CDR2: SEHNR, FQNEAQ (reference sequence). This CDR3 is CASSPESGRGYYEQYF. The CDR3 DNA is TGTGCCAGCAGCCCCGAATCGGGCCGGGGTTACTACGAGCAGTACTTC.

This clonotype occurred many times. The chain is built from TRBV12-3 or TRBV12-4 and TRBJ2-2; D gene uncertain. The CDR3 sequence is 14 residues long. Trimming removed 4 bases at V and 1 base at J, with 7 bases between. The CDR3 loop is CASSSQLNTGELFF. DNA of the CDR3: TGTGCCAGCAGTTCCCAGTTGAACACCGGGGAGCTGTTTTTT.

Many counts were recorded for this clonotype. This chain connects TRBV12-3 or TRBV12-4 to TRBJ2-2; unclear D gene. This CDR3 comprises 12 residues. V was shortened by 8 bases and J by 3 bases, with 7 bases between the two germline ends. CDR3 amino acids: CASSEDTGELFF. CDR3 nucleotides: TGTGCCAGCTCTGAGGACACCGGGGAGCTGTTTTTT.

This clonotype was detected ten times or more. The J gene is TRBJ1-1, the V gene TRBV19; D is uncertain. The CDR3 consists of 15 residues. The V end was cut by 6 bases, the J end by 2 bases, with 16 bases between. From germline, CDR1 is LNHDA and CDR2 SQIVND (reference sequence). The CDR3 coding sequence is TGTGCCAGTAGGTCCCCCTGGACGGGTAACACTGAAGCTTTCTTT. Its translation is CASRSPWTGNTEAFF.

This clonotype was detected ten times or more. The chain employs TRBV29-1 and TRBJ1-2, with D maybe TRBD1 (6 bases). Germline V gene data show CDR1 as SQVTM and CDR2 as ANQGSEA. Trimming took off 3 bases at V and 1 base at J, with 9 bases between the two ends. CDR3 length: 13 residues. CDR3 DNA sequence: TGCAGCGTTGACAGGGGCCTTAACTATGGCTACACCTTC. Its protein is CSVDRGLNYGYTF.

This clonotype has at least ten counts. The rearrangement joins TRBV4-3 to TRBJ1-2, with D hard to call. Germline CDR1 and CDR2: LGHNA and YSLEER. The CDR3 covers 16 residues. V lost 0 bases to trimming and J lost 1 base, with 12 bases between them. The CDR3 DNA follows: TGCGCCAGCAGCCAAGAAGCCCAGACGGTTAACTATGGCTACACCTTC. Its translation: CASSQEAQTVNYGYTF.

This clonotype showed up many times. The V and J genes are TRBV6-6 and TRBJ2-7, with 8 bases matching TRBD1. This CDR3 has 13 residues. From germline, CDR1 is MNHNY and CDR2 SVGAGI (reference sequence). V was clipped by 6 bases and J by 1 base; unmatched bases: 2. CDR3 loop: CASRGQASYEQYF. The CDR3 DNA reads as TGTGCCAGCAGGGGACAGGCGTCCTACGAGCAGTACTTC.

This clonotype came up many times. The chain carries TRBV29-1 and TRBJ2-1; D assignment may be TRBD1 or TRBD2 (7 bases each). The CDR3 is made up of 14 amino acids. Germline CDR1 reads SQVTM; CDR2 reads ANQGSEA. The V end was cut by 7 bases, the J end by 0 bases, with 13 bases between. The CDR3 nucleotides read TGCAGCGCCCTCAGGGGGGGCTCCTACAATGAGCAGTTCTTC. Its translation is CSALRGGSYNEQFF.

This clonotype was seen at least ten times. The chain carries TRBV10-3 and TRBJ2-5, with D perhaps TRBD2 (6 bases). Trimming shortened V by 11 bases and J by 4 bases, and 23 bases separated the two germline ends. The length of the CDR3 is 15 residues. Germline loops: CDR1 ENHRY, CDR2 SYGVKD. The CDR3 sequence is CAAGPGPKRGETQYF. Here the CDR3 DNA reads TGTGCCGCGGGACCGGGACCCAAGAGGGGAGAGACCCAGTACTTC.

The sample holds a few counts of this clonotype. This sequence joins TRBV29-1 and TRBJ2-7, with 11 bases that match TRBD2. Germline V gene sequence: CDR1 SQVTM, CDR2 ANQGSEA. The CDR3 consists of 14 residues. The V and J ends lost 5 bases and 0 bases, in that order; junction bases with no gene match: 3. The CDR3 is CSVTGTSGSYEQYF. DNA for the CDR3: TGCAGCGTTACCGGGACTAGCGGCTCCTACGAGCAGTACTTC.

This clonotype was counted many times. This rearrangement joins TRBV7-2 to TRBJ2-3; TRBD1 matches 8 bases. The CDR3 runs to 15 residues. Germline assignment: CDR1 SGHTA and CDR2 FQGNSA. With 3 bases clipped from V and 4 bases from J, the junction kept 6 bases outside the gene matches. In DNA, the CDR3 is TGTGCCAGCAGCTTCACAGGGGGGTTCGCAGATACGCAGTATTTT. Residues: CASSFTGGFADTQYF.